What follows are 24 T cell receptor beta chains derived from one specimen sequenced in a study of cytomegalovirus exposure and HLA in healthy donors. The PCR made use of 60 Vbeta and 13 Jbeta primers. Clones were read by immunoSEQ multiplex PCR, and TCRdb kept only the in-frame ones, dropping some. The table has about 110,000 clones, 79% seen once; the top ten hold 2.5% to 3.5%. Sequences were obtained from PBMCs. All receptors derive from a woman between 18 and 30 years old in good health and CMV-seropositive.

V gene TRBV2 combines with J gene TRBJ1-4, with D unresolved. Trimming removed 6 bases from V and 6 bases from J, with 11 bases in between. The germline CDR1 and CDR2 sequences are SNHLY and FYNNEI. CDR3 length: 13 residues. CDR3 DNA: TGTGCCAGCAGAAATTACTTGGATGAAAAACTGTTTTTT. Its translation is CASRNYLDEKLFF. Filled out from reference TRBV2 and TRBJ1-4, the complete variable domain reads EPEVTQTPSHQVTQMGQEVILRCVPISNHLYFYWYRQILGQKVEFLVSFYNNEISEKSEIFDDQFSVERPDGSNFTLKIRSTKLEDSAMYFCASRNYLDEKLFFGSGTQLSVL.

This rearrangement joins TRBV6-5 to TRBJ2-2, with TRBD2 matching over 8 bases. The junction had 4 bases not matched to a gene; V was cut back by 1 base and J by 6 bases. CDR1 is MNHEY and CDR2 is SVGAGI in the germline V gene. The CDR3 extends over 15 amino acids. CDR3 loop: CASSYFGLASGELFF. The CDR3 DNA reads TGTGCCAGCAGTTACTTTGGACTAGCCTCCGGGGAGCTGTTTTTT.

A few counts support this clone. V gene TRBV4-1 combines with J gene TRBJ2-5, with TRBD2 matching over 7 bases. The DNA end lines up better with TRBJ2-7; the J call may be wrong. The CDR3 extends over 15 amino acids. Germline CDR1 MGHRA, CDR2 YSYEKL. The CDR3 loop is CASSQVGTNPYEQYF. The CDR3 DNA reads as TGCGCCAGCAGCCAAGTCGGGACTAACCCCTACGAGCAGTACTTC.

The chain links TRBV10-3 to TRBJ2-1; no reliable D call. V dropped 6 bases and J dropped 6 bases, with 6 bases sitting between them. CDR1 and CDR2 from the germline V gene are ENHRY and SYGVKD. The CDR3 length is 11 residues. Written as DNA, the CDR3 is TGTGCCATCAGCCCGAGCAATGAGCAGTTCTTC. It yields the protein CAISPSNEQFF.

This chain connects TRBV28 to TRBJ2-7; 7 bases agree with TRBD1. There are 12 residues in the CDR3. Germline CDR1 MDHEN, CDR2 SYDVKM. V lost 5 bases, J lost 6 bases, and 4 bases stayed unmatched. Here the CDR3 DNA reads TGTGCCAGCAGTCCCCACAGGGGCGAGCAGTACTTC. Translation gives CASSPHRGEQYF.

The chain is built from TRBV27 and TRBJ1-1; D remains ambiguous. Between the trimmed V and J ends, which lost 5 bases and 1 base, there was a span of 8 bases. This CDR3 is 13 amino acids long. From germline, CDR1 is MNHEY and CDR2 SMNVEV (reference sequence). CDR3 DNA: TGTGCCAGCAGTAAATCAGAGAACACTGAAGCTTTCTTT. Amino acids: CASSKSENTEAFF.

The CDR3 loop is CASSGGASQRGNTIYF. DNA of the CDR3: TGTGCCAGCAGCGGCGGGGCCTCCCAAAGGGGAAACACCATATATTTT. The rearrangement uses TRBV5-4 and TRBJ1-3, with D tentatively TRBD1 (5 bases). The CDR3 sequence is 16 residues long. Looked up from germline, CDR1 is SGHNT and CDR2 is YYREEE (reference sequence). With 4 bases removed from V and 4 bases from J, the gap between germline ends came to 18 bases.

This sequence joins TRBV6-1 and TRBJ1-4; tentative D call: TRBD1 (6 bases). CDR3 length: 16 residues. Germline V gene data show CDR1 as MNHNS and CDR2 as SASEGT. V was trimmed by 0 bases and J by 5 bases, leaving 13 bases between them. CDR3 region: CASSEAGTGSNEKLFF. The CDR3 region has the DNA TGTGCCAGCAGTGAAGCGGGCACAGGGTCAAATGAAAAACTGTTTTTT.

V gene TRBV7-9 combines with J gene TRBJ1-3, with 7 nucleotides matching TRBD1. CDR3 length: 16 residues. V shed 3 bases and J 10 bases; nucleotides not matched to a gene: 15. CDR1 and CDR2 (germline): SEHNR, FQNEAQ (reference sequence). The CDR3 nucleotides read TGTGCCAGCAGCTTGAAGGGGGCCCTCACGAAAGGGACCATATATTTT. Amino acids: CASSLKGALTKGTIYF.

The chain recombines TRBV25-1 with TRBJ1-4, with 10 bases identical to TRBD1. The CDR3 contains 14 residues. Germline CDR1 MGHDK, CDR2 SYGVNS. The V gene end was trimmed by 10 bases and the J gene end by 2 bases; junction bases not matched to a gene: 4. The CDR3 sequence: CATADRGTNEKLFF. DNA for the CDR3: TGTGCCACCGCGGACAGGGGGACTAATGAAAAACTGTTTTTT.

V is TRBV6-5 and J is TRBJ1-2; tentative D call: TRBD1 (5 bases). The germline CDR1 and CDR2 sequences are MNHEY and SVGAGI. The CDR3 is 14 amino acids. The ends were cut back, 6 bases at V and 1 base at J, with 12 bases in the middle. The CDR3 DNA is TGTGCCAGCAGCCTCGACAGAAATAACTATGGCTACACCTTC. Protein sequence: CASSLDRNNYGYTF.

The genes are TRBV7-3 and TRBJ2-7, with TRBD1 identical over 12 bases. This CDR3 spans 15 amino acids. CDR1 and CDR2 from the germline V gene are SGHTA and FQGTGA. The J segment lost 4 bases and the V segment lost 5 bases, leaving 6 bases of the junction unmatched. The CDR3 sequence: CASSPGTGGAYEQYF. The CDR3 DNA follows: TGTGCCAGCAGCCCGGGGACAGGGGGCGCGTACGAGCAGTACTTC.

Here the CDR3 reads CASSLGGQGPYEQYF. In DNA, the CDR3 is TGTGCCAGCAGTTTAGGCGGACAGGGGCCCTACGAGCAGTACTTC. The chain couples TRBV6-5 to TRBJ2-7; 9 bases line up with TRBD1. Germline V CDR1 and CDR2: MNHEY, SVGAGI. With 4 bases clipped from V and 2 bases from J, the junction kept 6 bases outside the gene matches. The CDR3 spans 15 residues.

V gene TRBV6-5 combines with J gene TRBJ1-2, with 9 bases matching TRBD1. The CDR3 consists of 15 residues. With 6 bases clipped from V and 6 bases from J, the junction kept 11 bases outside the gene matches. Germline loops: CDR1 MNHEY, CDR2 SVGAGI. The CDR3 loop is CASSRTGQGRNGYTF. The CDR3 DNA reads TGTGCCAGCAGCCGCACCGGACAGGGGAGAAATGGCTACACCTTC.

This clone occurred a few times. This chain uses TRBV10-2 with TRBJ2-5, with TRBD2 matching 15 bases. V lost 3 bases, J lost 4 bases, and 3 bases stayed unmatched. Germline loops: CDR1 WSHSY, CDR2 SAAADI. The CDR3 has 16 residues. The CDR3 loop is CASSDPGLAGGETQYF. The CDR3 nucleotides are TGCGCCAGCAGTGACCCGGGACTAGCGGGAGGAGAGACCCAGTACTTC.

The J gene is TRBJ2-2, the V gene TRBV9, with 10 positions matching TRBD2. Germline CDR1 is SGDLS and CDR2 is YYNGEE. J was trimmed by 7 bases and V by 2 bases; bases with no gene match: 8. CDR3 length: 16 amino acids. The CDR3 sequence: CASSVKREGLFGELFF. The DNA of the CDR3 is TGTGCCAGCAGCGTCAAGCGGGAGGGCCTATTCGGGGAGCTGTTTTTT.

The chain's CDR3 is CASSLTGEGELFF. The CDR3 coding sequence is TGTGCCAGCAGCTTAACGGGAGAAGGGGAGCTGTTTTTT. This rearrangement joins TRBV7-9 to TRBJ2-2, with a weak D call TRBD2 (6 bases). The V gene lost 2 bases and the J gene lost 8 bases, with 9 bases spanning the gap. This CDR3 contains 13 residues. Germline-derived CDR1 and CDR2 are SEHNR and FQNEAQ (reference sequence).

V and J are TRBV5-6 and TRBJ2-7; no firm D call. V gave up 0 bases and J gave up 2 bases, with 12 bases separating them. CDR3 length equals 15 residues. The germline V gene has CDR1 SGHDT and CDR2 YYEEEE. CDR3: CASSLGRVPTYEQYF. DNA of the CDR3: TGTGCCAGCAGCTTGGGACGGGTTCCTACCTACGAGCAGTACTTC. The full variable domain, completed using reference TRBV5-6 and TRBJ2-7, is DAGVTQSPTHLIKTRGQQVTLRCSPKSGHDTVSWYQQALGQGPQFIFQYYEEEERQRGNFPDRFSGHQFPNYSSELNVNALLLGDSALYLCASSLGRVPTYEQYFGPGTRLTVT.

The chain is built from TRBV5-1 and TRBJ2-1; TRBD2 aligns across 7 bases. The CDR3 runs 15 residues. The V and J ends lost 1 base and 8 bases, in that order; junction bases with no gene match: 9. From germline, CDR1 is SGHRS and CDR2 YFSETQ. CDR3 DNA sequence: TGCGCCAGCAGCTTGTCCGCGGGAGTTACGCATGAGCAGTTCTTC. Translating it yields CASSLSAGVTHEQFF.

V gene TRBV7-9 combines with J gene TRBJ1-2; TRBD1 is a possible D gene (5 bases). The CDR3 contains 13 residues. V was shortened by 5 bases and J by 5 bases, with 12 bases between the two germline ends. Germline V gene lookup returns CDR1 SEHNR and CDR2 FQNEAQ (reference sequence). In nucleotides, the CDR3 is TGTGCCAGCAGCCTCGACCGGGGGTATGGCTACACCTTC. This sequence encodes CASSLDRGYGYTF.

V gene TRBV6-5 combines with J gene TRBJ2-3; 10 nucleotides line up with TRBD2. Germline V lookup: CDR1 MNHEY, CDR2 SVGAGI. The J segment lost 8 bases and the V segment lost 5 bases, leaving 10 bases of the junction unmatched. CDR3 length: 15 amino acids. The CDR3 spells CASSPGLADFVTQYF. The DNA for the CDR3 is TGTGCCAGCAGTCCAGGACTAGCGGATTTCGTTACGCAGTATTTT.

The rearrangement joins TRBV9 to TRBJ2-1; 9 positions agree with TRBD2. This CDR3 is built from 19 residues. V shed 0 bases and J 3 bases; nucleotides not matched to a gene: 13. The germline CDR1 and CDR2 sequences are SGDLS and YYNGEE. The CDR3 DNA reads TGTGCCAGCAGCGTAGCTAGCCTAGCGGGAATGCCGGGCTACAATGAGCAGTTCTTC. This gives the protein CASSVASLAGMPGYNEQFF.

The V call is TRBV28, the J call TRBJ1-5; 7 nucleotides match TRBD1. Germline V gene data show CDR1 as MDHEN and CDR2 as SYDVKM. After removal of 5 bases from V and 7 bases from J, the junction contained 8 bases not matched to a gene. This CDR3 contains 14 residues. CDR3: CASSQTGIRQPQHF. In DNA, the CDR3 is TGTGCCAGCAGTCAGACAGGGATTAGACAGCCCCAGCATTTT.

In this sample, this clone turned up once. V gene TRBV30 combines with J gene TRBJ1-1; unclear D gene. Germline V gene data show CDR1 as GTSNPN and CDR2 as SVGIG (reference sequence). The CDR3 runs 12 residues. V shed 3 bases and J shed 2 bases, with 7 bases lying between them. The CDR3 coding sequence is TGTGCCTGGAGCCCGGGTAACACTGAAGCTTTCTTT. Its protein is CAWSPGNTEAFF.